Sequencing of this TCR beta chain was carried out in a study of blood T cell repertoires in COVID-19. Overall study context: The United States, Italy and Spain provided the acute and convalescent COVID-19 samples. T cells, B-cell-depleted T cells, or PBMCs provided the cDNA or gDNA that served as material.

Trimming stripped 2 bases from V and 8 bases from J, with 9 bases between. The CDR3 consists of 13 residues. Looked up from germline, CDR1 is KGHSH and CDR2 is LQKENI. In the source study's methods: Reference gene primer amplification yielded estimated nucleated cell counts. Libraries were prepared by immunoSEQ multiplex PCR; TCRdb keeps only in-frame clonotypes and omits some of them. The V and J calls and clone size were taken over from that table, and D and trimming were inferred from the DNA. This table has approximately 280,000 clones, around 90% appearing once. The clonotype was recovered from a woman aged 40 to 49 who had recovered from COVID-19. The specimen sequenced was PBMCs or T cells enriched from blood (not recorded which). V and J are TRBV18 and TRBJ1-4; D is unresolved. This CDR3 reads CASSPEIYEKLFF. CDR3 nucleotides: TGTGCCAGCTCACCAGAGATCTACGAAAAACTGTTTTTT.